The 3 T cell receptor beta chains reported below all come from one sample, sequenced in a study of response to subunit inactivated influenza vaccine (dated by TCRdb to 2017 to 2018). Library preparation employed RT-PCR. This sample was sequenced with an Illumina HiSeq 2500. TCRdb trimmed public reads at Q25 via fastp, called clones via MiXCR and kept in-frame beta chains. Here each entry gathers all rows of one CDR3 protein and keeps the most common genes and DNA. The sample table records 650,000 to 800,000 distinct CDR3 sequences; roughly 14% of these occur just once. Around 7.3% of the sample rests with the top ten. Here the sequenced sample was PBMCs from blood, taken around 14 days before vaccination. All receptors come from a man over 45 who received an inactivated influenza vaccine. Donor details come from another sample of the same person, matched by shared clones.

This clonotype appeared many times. The CDR3 spells CGGSPSSGANVLTF. The CDR3 DNA reads as TGTGGGGGGTCGCCCTCCTCTGGGGCCAACGTCCTGACTTTC. The chain carries TRBV30 and TRBJ2-6; either TRBD1 or TRBD2 may fit D (5 bases each). The V gene's germline CDR1 is GTSNPN and CDR2 SVGIG (reference sequence). The CDR3 is 14 amino acids.

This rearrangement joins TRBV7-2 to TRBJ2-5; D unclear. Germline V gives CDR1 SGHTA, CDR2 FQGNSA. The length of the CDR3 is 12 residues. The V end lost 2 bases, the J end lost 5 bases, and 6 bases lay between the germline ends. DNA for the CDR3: TGTGCCAGCAGCTTATCTGAGGAGACCCAGTACTTC. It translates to CASSLSEETQYF. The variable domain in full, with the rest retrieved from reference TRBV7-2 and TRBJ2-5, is GAGVSQSPSNKVTEKGKDVELRCDPISGHTALYWYRQSLGQGLEFLIYFQGNSAPDKSGLPSDRFSAERTGGSVSTLTIQRTQQEDSAVYLCASSLSEETQYFGPGTRLLVL.

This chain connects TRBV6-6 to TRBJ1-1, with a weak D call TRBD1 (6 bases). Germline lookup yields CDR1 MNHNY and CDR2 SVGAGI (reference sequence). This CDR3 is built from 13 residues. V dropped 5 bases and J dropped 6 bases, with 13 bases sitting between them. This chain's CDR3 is CASSAQGNAEAFF. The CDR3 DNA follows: TGTGCCAGCAGTGCACAGGGTAATGCTGAAGCTTTCTTT.